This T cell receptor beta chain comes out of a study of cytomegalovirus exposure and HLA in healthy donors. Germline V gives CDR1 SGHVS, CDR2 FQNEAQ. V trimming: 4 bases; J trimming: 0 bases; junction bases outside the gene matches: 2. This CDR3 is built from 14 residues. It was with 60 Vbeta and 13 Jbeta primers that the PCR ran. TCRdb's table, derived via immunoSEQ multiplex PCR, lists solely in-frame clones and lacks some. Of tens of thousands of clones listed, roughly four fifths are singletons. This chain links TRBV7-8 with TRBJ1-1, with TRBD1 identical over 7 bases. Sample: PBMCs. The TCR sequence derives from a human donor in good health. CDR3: CASSWDRLNTEAFF. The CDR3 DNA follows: TGTGCCAGCAGCTGGGACAGATTGAACACTGAAGCTTTCTTT.